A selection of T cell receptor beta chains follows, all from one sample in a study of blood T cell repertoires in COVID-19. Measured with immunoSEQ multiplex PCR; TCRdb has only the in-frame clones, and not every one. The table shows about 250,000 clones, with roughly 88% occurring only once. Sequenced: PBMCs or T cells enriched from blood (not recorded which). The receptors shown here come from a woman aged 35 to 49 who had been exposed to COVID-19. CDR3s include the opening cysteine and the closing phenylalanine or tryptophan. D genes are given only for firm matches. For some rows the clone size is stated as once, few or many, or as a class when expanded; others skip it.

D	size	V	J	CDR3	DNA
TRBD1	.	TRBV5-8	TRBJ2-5	CASSAGTGRIQETQYF	TGTGCCAGCAGCGCAGGGACAGGGCGAATCCAAGAGACCCAGTACTTC
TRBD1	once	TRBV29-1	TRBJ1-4	CSVLGQGDEKLFF	TGCAGCGTTTTGGGACAGGGGGATGAAAAACTGTTTTTT
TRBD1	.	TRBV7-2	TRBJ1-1	CASSLRTGSTEAFF	TGTGCCAGCAGCTTACGGACAGGGTCCACTGAAGCTTTCTTT
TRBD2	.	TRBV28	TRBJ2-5	CASGGGPAQETQYF	TGTGCCAGTGGGGGGGGTCCTGCGCAGGAGACCCAGTACTTC
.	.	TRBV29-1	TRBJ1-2	CSVDRGGNYGYTF	TGCAGCGTTGATCGGGGAGGTAACTATGGCTACACCTTC
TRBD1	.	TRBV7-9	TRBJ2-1	CASRPGDSFNEQFF	TGTGCCAGCAGGCCAGGGGACAGTTTCAATGAGCAGTTCTTC
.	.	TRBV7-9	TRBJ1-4	CASSYEGLFNEKLFF	TGTGCCAGCAGCTACGAGGGACTTTTCAATGAAAAACTGTTTTTT
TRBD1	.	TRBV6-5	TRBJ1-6	CASSYSITTGISPLHF	TGTGCCAGCAGTTACTCGATAACGACAGGGATTTCACCCCTCCACTTT
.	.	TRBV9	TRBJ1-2	CASSSPRTANYGYTF	TGTGCCAGCAGCTCGCCCAGGACAGCGAACTATGGCTACACCTTC
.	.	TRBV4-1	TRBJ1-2	CASSQDSYGYTF	TGCGCCAGCAGCCAAGACAGTTATGGCTACACCTTC
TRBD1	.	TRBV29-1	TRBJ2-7	CSVEKGDSHPYEQYF	TGCAGCGTTGAAAAGGGGGACAGTCATCCCTACGAGCAGTACTTC
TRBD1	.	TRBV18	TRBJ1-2	CASSPPDRSYGYTF	TGTGCCAGCTCACCTCCGGACAGGTCCTATGGCTACACCTTC
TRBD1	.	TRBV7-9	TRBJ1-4	CASGDRVNEKLFF	TGTGCCAGCGGCGACAGGGTTAATGAAAAACTGTTTTTT
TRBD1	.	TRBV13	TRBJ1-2	CASSPYPDRENHGYTF	TGTGCCAGCAGCCCCTATCCAGACAGGGAGAACCATGGCTACACCTTC
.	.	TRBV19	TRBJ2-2	CASSIDEHIGELFF	TGTGCCAGTAGTATAGATGAACACATCGGGGAGCTGTTTTTT
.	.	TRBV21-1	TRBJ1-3	CASYLLWDRGTTIYF	TGTGCCAGCTACCTTCTCTGGGACAGGGGTACCACCATATATTTT
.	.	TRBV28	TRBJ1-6	CASSLWPSYNSPLHF	TGTGCCAGCAGTTTGTGGCCCTCCTATAATTCACCCCTCCACTTT
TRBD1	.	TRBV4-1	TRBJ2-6	CASRQQTGEKPAGANVLTF	TGCGCCAGCAGACAGCAAACAGGGGAAAAACCGGCTGGCGCCAACGTCCTGACTTTC
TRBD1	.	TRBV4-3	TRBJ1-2	CASSTRQGKKGYTF	TGCGCCAGCAGCACACGACAGGGGAAGAAGGGCTACACCTTC
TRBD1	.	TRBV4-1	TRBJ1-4	CASSSPGQGREKLFF	TGCGCCAGCAGCTCACCGGGACAGGGACGTGAAAAACTGTTTTTT
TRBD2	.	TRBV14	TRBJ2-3	CASSQNGRAADTQYF	TGTGCCAGCAGCCAAAACGGGAGGGCCGCAGATACGCAGTATTTT
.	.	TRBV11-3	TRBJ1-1	CASSLVGSTEAFF	TGTGCCAGCAGCTTAGTGGGGAGCACTGAAGCTTTCTTT
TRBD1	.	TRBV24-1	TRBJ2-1	CATNDFWGTGGLNEQFF	TGTGCCACCAATGATTTTTGGGGAACAGGGGGTCTGAATGAGCAGTTCTTC
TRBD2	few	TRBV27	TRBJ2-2	CASSDLGTSGAGELFF	TGTGCCAGCAGTGACCTCGGGACTAGCGGGGCCGGGGAGCTGTTTTTT
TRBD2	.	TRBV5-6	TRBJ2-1	CASSLPTSGGYNEQFF	TGTGCCAGCAGCCTACCGACTAGCGGGGGTTACAATGAGCAGTTCTTC
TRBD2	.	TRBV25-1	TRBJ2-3	CASSGGLAGGTDTQYF	TGTGCCAGCAGTGGCGGACTAGCGGGGGGCACAGATACGCAGTATTTT
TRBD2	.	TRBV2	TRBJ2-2	CASSEVYLGLAGTGELFF	TGTGCCAGCAGTGAAGTCTACCTGGGACTAGCGGGCACCGGGGAGCTGTTTTTT
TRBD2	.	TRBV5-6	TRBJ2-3	CASSQIKTSGRGGTDTQYF	TGTGCCAGCAGCCAAATTAAGACTAGCGGGAGAGGGGGCACAGATACGCAGTATTTT
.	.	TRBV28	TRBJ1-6	CASRRASYNSPLHF	TGTGCCAGTAGGAGGGCCTCCTATAATTCACCCCTCCACTTT
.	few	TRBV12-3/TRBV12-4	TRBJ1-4	CASVIPEKLFF	TGTGCCAGCGTTATCCCTGAAAAACTGTTTTTT
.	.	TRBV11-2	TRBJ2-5	CASSPGLRETQYF	TGTGCCAGCAGCCCAGGCCTCCGGGAGACCCAGTACTTC
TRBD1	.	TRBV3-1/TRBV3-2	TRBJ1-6	CASSRLGQALNSPLHF	TGTGCCAGCAGCCGGCTCGGACAGGCTTTAAATTCACCCCTCCACTTT
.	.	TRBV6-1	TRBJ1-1	CASSEAQENTEAFF	TGTGCCAGCAGTGAGGCCCAGGAGAACACTGAAGCTTTCTTT
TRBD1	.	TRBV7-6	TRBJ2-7	CASSQTGTGFYEQYF	TGTGCCAGCAGCCAGACCGGGACAGGGTTCTACGAGCAGTACTTC
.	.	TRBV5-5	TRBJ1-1	CASSLVGVTEAFF	TGTGCCAGCAGCTTGGTCGGGGTAACTGAAGCTTTCTTT
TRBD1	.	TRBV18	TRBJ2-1	CASSPAGQGMEDNEQFF	TGTGCCAGCTCACCAGCGGGACAGGGGATGGAGGACAATGAGCAGTTCTTC
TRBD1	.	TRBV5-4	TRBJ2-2	CASSFRDRNTGELFF	TGTGCCAGCAGCTTCCGGGACAGGAACACCGGGGAGCTGTTTTTT
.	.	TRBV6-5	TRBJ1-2	CASSYSGGFNGYTF	TGTGCCAGCAGTTACTCTGGGGGCTTTAATGGCTACACCTTC
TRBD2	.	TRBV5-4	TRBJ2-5	CASSISGGAQETQYF	TGTGCCAGCAGCATTAGCGGGGGGGCCCAAGAGACCCAGTACTTC
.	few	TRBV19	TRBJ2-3	CASSQPPAGFTDTQYF	TGTGCCAGTAGTCAACCCCCGGCAGGGTTCACAGATACGCAGTATTTT
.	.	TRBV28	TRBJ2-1	CASSWAGSEQFF	TGTGCCAGCAGTTGGGCGGGGTCTGAGCAGTTCTTC
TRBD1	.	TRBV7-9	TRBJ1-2	CASTPMGRQGWGYTF	TGTGCCAGCACTCCTATGGGGAGACAGGGATGGGGCTACACCTTC
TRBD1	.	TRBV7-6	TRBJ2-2	CASSLAGGTGELFF	TGTGCCAGCTCCTTGGCAGGGGGCACCGGGGAGCTGTTTTTT
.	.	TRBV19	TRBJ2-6	CASSFIWTVSGANVLTF	TGTGCCAGTAGTTTCATATGGACGGTCTCTGGGGCTAACGTCCTGACTTTC
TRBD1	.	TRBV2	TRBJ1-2	CASSLGQGNYGYTF	TGTGCCAGTAGCTTGGGACAGGGTAACTATGGCTACACCTTC
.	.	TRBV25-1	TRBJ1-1	CASSELRGIDTEAFF	TGTGCCAGCAGTGAATTAAGGGGTATCGACACTGAAGCTTTCTTT
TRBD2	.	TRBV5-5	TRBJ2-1	CASSSQLAGVWYNEQFF	TGTGCCAGCAGCTCACAATTAGCGGGAGTTTGGTACAATGAGCAGTTCTTC
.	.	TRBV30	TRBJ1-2	CASKGFNYGYTF	TGTGCCTCTAAGGGGTTTAACTATGGCTACACCTTC
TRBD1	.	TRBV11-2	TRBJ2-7	CASSPDRAREQYF	TGTGCCAGCAGCCCGGACAGGGCGCGAGAGCAGTACTTC
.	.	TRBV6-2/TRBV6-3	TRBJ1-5	CASSYFSDQPQHF	TGTGCCAGCAGTTATTTTTCCGATCAGCCCCAGCATTTT
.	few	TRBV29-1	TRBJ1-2	CSVETEYGYTF	TGCAGCGTTGAGACAGAGTATGGCTACACCTTC
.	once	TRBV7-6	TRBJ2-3	CASSLVDERGDTQYF	TGTGCCAGCAGCTTAGTTGACGAGAGAGGAGATACGCAGTATTTT
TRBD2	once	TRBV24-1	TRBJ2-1	CATSDLGTSGIEEQFF	TGTGCCACCAGTGACCTCGGGACTAGCGGGATCGAGGAGCAGTTCTTC